Shown below are 20 T cell receptor beta chains from a single sample sequenced in a study of regulatory T cells in long-lasting Graves disease. Specified time point: newly diagnosed GD, antithyroid drugs for less than 3 months. From PBMCs, RNA was extracted and then used to make the TCR library. Both iRepertoire HTBI primers and Arm-PCR of CDR3 regions were used to build the TCR beta libraries. One entry per CDR3 protein, called by TCRdb with MiXCR from the multiplex PCR reads. The table has hundreds of thousands of distinct CDR3 sequences, about a sixth seen once. The sample was also linked to a second study, of T cells in Graves' hyperthyroidism and ophthalmopathy.

Source: peripheral blood mononuclear cells (PBMCs), taken at new diagnosis, from a patient treated with antithyroid drugs. These receptors originate from a man in his forties with Graves disease.

The J gene is TRBJ1-5, the V gene TRBV10-3; maybe TRBD1 (5 bases). The germline CDR1 and CDR2 sequences are ENHRY and SYGVKD. V lost 2 bases, J lost 7 bases, and 12 bases lay in between. The CDR3 contains 14 residues. CDR3 bases: TGTGCCATCAGTGAGGATCAGGGTTTACAGCCCCAGCATTTT. Translation: CAISEDQGLQPQHF.

The rearrangement uses TRBV29-1 and TRBJ2-1; 9 bases align to TRBD2. This CDR3 has 15 residues. CDR1 is SQVTM and CDR2 is ANQGSEA in the germline V gene. Trimming removed 6 bases from V and 4 bases from J; junction bases left unmatched: 10. CDR3 nucleotides: TGCAGCGTAAGGCTCCTAGCGGGACTTTACAATGAGCAGTTCTTC. It translates to CSVRLLAGLYNEQFF.

This clonotype was detected a few times. The V call is TRBV3-1, the J call TRBJ2-2; TRBD2 might be the D (7 bases). The CDR3 runs to 14 residues. V lost 2 bases and J lost 9, with 13 bases in between. Germline assignment: CDR1 LGHDT and CDR2 YNNKEL (reference sequence). CDR3 residues: CASSQSRGARELFF. The CDR3 DNA reads TGTGCCAGCAGCCAATCCCGGGGGGCTAGGGAGCTGTTTTTT.

There are many counts of this clonotype. The V and J genes are TRBV5-1 and TRBJ1-1; unclear D gene. Trimming took 3 bases from V and 1 from J, leaving 10 bases between them. The CDR3 is made up of 14 amino acids. Germline V gives CDR1 SGHRS, CDR2 YFSETQ. The CDR3 spells CASSSVLGNTEAFF. The CDR3 DNA sequence: TGCGCCAGCAGCTCGGTGCTAGGGAACACTGAAGCTTTCTTT. Complete variable domain (other parts from reference TRBV5-1 and TRBJ1-1): KAGVTQTPRYLIKTRGQQVTLSCSPISGHRSVSWYQQTPGQGLQFLFEYFSETQRNKGNFPGRFSGRQFSNSRSEMNVSTLELGDSALYLCASSSVLGNTEAFFGQGTRLTVV.

Regarding this clonotype: No conserved phenylalanine or tryptophan ends this CDR3, so it is likely a read error. The chain employs TRBV11-3 and TRBJ2-3; 8 bases line up with TRBD2. Germline values: CDR1 SGHNT, CDR2 YENEEA. With 6 bases clipped from V and 1 base from J, the junction kept 15 bases outside the gene matches. This CDR3 spans 18 amino acids. CDR3 residues: CASSADSTGSGGTDTQYS. CDR3 DNA sequence: TGTGCCAGCAGTGCGGATAGCACCGGTAGCGGGGGCACAGATACGCAGTATTCT.

Remarks on this clonotype: With a much larger clone just one base away, this may be a read error. The chain couples TRBV7-9 to TRBJ2-3; D ambiguous. The CDR3 consists of 12 residues. The germline V gene encodes CDR1 SEHNR and CDR2 FQNEAQ (reference sequence). V shed 5 bases and J shed 8 bases, with 11 bases lying between them. This CDR3 reads CASSPLRGTQYF. Here the CDR3 DNA reads TGTGCCAGCAGCCCCCTCCGCGGTACGCAGTATTTT. The full variable domain, its missing parts supplied by reference TRBV7-9 and TRBJ2-3, is DTGVSQNPRHKITKRGQNVTFRCDPISEHNRLYWYRQTLGQGPEFLTYFQNEAQLEKSRLLSDRFSAERPKGSFSTLEIQRTEQGDSAMYLCASSPLRGTQYFGPGTRLTVL.

The sample holds a few counts of this clonotype. V is TRBV28 and J is TRBJ1-6, with D possibly being TRBD1 (5 bases). Trimming pared 8 bases from V and 8 bases from J, leaving 10 bases between. The CDR3 contains 12 residues. CDR1 MDHEN and CDR2 SYDVKM come from the germline V gene. The CDR3 DNA reads as TGTGCCAGCGACAGTATAGATTCACCCCTCCACTTT. This encodes CASDSIDSPLHF.

In regard to this clonotype: It may be a read error: a sequence one base away is much more abundant. The chain employs TRBV5-4 and TRBJ1-5, with a weak D call TRBD1 (6 bases). Per the germline V gene, CDR1 is SGHNT and CDR2 is YYREEE (reference sequence). This CDR3 is 15 amino acids long. CDR3 coding DNA: TGTGCCAGCAGCTTAGCTGGGGGGGACAATCGGCCCCAGCATTTT. Residues: CASSLAGGDNRPQHF.

This clonotype was detected many times. The CDR3 spells CASSLWLGANQPQHF. The CDR3 DNA is TGTGCCAGCAGTTTATGGCTGGGGGCAAATCAGCCCCAGCATTTT. V usage is TRBV28 and J usage is TRBJ1-5; TRBD1 is a possible D gene (6 bases). V lost 0 bases and J lost 4, with 10 bases in between. The CDR3 is made up of 15 amino acids. Germline CDR1 MDHEN, CDR2 SYDVKM. Complete variable domain (other parts from reference TRBV28 and TRBJ1-5): DVKVTQSSRYLVKRTGEKVFLECVQDMDHENMFWYRQDPGLGLRLIYFSYDVKMKEKGDIPEGYSVSREKKERFSLILESASTNQTSMYLCASSLWLGANQPQHFGDGTRLSIL.

At least ten counts were recorded for this clonotype. The rearrangement joins TRBV18 to TRBJ1-4, with D unresolved. The CDR3 has 15 amino acids. Trimming pared 0 bases from V and 8 bases from J, leaving 13 bases between. CDR1 is KGHSH, CDR2 LQKENI, per germline. The CDR3 sequence is CASSPPTERAEKLFF. The CDR3 DNA sequence: TGTGCCAGCTCACCACCGACGGAGAGAGCGGAAAAACTGTTTTTT.

This clonotype appeared many times. The chain has TRBV28 and TRBJ1-2, with D perhaps TRBD1 (6 bases). CDR3 length: 16 amino acids. Trimming pared 0 bases from V and 4 bases from J, leaving 15 bases between. Germline V gene sequence: CDR1 MDHEN, CDR2 SYDVKM. CDR3 sequence: CASSLWQDRESYGYTF. CDR3 nucleotides: TGTGCCAGCAGTTTATGGCAGGACAGAGAATCCTATGGCTACACCTTC.

This clonotype came up many times. This chain joins TRBV7-2 and TRBJ1-5; no definite D call. The CDR3 is 17 amino acids. CDR1 is SGHTA and CDR2 is FQGNSA in the germline V gene. Trimming cost V 0 bases and J 3 bases, with 15 bases left between them. The CDR3 spells CASSLADPFLINQPQHF. Here the CDR3 DNA reads TGTGCCAGCAGCTTAGCGGACCCCTTCTTAATCAATCAGCCCCAGCATTTT.

This clonotype was seen at least ten times. The V gene is TRBV6-5, the J gene TRBJ2-1, with TRBD2 matching over 12 bases. The germline CDR1 and CDR2 sequences are MNHEY and SVGAGI. V was pared by 0 bases and J by 2 bases, with 5 bases of the junction left unmatched. The CDR3 loop spans 18 amino acids. The DNA for the CDR3 is TGTGCCAGCAGTTACTCGAAGGGACTAGCGGGCCCCTACAATGAGCAGTTCTTC. This codes for CASSYSKGLAGPYNEQFF.

The chain combines TRBV7-9 with TRBJ1-3; the match to TRBD1 covers 8 bases. CDR1 and CDR2 (germline): SEHNR, FQNEAQ (reference sequence). This CDR3 is 15 amino acids long. Unmatched junction bases numbered 6, after V lost 4 bases and J lost 4 bases. The CDR3: CASSSWTGIGNTIYF. The DNA of the CDR3 is TGTGCCAGCAGCTCCTGGACAGGGATCGGAAACACCATATATTTT.

This clonotype was seen ten or more times. The chain uses TRBV5-1 and TRBJ2-1; 7 bases are shared with TRBD2. Germline V lookup: CDR1 SGHRS, CDR2 YFSETQ. CDR3 length: 17 amino acids. The ends lost 1 base at V and 0 bases at J; junction bases unmatched: 7. CDR3 bases: TGCGCCAGCAGCTTGCTCCCTAGCGGCAGCTCCTACAATGAGCAGTTCTTC. As protein: CASSLLPSGSSYNEQFF. Together with reference TRBV5-1 and TRBJ2-1, the CDR3 gives the full variable domain: KAGVTQTPRYLIKTRGQQVTLSCSPISGHRSVSWYQQTPGQGLQFLFEYFSETQRNKGNFPGRFSGRQFSNSRSEMNVSTLELGDSALYLCASSLLPSGSSYNEQFFGPGTRLTVL.

The chain links TRBV12-3 or TRBV12-4 to TRBJ1-4; TRBD1 aligns across 7 bases. The CDR3 loop spans 15 amino acids. The V segment lost 1 base and the J segment 8 bases; nucleotides outside the gene matches: 7. The CDR3 loop is CASSLDNRGGEKLFF. In DNA, the CDR3 is TGTGCCAGCAGTTTAGACAACAGGGGCGGGGAAAAACTGTTTTTT.

The J gene is TRBJ2-7, the V gene TRBV6-2 or TRBV6-3, with 10 bases matching TRBD1. The CDR3 extends over 13 amino acids. V shed 10 bases and J 5 bases; nucleotides not matched to a gene: 8. Germline loops: CDR1 MNHEY, CDR2 SVGEGT. CDR3 nucleotides: TGTGCCACCAAAGGGACAGGGGCCGACGAGCAGTACTTC. Its protein is CATKGTGADEQYF.

This clonotype appeared many times. The V gene is TRBV12-3 or TRBV12-4, the J gene TRBJ2-2, with TRBD1 matching 9 bases. This CDR3 has 16 residues. J lost 2 bases, V lost 6 bases, and 7 bases had no gene match. The CDR3 coding sequence is TGTGCCAGCAGAGGGACAGGGCCTTCTAACACCGGGGAGCTGTTTTTT. Translation: CASRGTGPSNTGELFF.

V gene TRBV7-2 combines with J gene TRBJ2-2; the D is unclear. The CDR3 length is 14 residues. Trimming shortened V by 1 base and J by 8 bases, and 11 bases separated the two germline ends. CDR1 is SGHTA and CDR2 is FQGNSA in the germline V gene. The DNA for the CDR3 is TGTGCCAGCAGCTTAGTAACTTCTTGGGGGGAGCTGTTTTTT. It translates to CASSLVTSWGELFF. Together with reference TRBV7-2 and TRBJ2-2, the CDR3 gives the full variable domain: GAGVSQSPSNKVTEKGKDVELRCDPISGHTALYWYRQSLGQGLEFLIYFQGNSAPDKSGLPSDRFSAERTGGSVSTLTIQRTQQEDSAVYLCASSLVTSWGELFFGEGSRLTVL.

This clonotype was observed many times. V usage is TRBV20-1 and J usage is TRBJ1-1, with 12 bases lining up with TRBD1. This CDR3 region has 13 residues. Germline lookup yields CDR1 DFQATT and CDR2 SNEGSKA (reference sequence). V was pared by 6 bases and J by 4 bases, with 3 bases of the junction left unmatched. CDR3 in amino acids: CSAGTGGGTEAFF. DNA of the CDR3: TGCAGTGCGGGGACAGGGGGCGGCACTGAAGCTTTCTTT.